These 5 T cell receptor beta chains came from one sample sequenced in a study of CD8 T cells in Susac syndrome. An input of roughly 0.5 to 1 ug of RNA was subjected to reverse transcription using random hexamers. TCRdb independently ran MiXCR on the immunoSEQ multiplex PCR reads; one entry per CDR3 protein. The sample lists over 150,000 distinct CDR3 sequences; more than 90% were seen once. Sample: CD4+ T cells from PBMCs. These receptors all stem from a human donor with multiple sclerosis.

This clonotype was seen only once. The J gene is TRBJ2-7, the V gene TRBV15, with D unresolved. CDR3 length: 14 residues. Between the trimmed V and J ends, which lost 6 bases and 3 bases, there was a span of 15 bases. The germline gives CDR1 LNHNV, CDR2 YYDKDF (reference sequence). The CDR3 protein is CATRPSTLGYEQYF. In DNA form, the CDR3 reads TGTGCCACCAGGCCGTCTACCCTCGGCTACGAGCAGTACTTC.

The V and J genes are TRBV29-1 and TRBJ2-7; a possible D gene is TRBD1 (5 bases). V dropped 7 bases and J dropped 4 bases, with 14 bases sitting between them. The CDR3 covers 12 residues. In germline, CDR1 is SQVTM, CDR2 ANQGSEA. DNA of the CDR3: TGCAGCGGTGGACACTCCGTTTACGAGCAGTACTTC. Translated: CSGGHSVYEQYF.

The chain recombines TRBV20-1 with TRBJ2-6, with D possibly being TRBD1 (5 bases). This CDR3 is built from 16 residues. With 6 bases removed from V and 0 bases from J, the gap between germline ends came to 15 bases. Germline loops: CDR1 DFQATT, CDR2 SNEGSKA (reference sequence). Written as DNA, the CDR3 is TGCAGTGCGGACACCATTTCTTACTCTGGGGCCAACGTCCTGACTTTC. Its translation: CSADTISYSGANVLTF.

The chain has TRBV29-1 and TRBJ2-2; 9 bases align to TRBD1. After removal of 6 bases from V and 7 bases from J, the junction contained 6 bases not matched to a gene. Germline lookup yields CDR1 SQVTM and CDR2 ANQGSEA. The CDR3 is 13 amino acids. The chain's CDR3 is CSVIQGAGGELFF. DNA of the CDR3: TGCAGCGTCATACAGGGGGCAGGCGGGGAGCTGTTTTTT.

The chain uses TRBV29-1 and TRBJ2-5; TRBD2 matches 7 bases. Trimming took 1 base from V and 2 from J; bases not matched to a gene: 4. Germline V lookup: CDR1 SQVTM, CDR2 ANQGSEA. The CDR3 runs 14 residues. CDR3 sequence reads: CSVEGAAGQETQYF. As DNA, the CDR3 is TGCAGCGTTGAAGGGGCAGCGGGACAAGAGACCCAGTACTTC.